Presented here are 26 T cell receptor beta chains from one specimen sequenced in a study of T cells of healthy individuals. TCRdb passed the 5' RACE reads through MiXCR, listing each CDR3 protein once. The data hold 60,000 to 80,000 distinct CDR3 sequences, with around 15% observed a single time. These receptors all come from a human donor in good health.

The chain links TRBV12-3 or TRBV12-4 to TRBJ1-6; D possibly corresponds to TRBD1 (5 bases). The CDR3 is made up of 13 amino acids. V was pared by 6 bases and J by 8 bases, with 11 bases between. In DNA, the CDR3 is TGTGCCAGCAGCCTCGTGGGGCATTCACCCCTCCACTTT. It yields the protein CASSLVGHSPLHF.

This chain connects TRBV6-5 to TRBJ2-5, with D unresolved. Germline loops: CDR1 MNHEY, CDR2 SVGAGI. CDR3 length equals 13 residues. V lost 4 bases to trimming and J lost 3 bases, with 9 bases between them. The CDR3 here is CASSSPVKETQYF. CDR3 nucleotide sequence: TGTGCCAGCAGTTCGCCAGTCAAAGAGACCCAGTACTTC.

This chain connects TRBV7-9 to TRBJ2-7; D is perhaps TRBD1 (6 bases). Germline V gene data show CDR1 as SEHNR and CDR2 as FQNEAQ (reference sequence). The germline V and J ends were trimmed by 1 base and 7 bases, with 20 bases remaining between them. This CDR3 comprises 16 residues. Written as DNA, the CDR3 is TGTGCCAGCAGCTTAGTCTTGGGGGCCGCGCCTGGGGAGCAGTACTTC. Protein: CASSLVLGAAPGEQYF.

This clonotype came up a few times. The V and J genes are TRBV24-1 and TRBJ2-5; TRBD2 agrees at 9 bases. V lost 4 bases to trimming and J lost 3 bases; unmatched junction nucleotides: 5. CDR1 and CDR2 from the germline V gene are KGHDR and SFDVKD. The CDR3 has 15 amino acids. This CDR3 is CATSDPTSGKETQYF. In DNA form, the CDR3 reads TGTGCCACCAGTGACCCGACTAGCGGCAAAGAGACCCAGTACTTC.

This clonotype has a count of ten or more. The rearrangement links TRBV30 to TRBJ1-4; possible D gene TRBD1, 6 bases. This CDR3 region has 14 residues. CDR1 is GTSNPN, CDR2 SVGIG, per germline (reference sequence). The ends were cut back, 4 bases at V and 0 bases at J, with 9 bases in the middle. CDR3 sequence: CAWKTGSTNEKLFF. The CDR3 coding sequence is TGTGCCTGGAAGACAGGATCAACTAATGAAAAACTGTTTTTT.

This clonotype showed up just a few times. One junction end disagrees with the germline gene, perhaps due to a read error. V usage is TRBV7-7 and J usage is TRBJ2-1, with 15 bases fitting TRBD2. This CDR3 region has 20 residues. The germline V gene has CDR1 SSHAT and CDR2 FNYEAQ (reference sequence). The CDR3 DNA reads as TGTGCTAGCAGCCCAAAGGGACTAGCGGGAGGAGCCCACTTCTACAATGAGCAGTTCTTC. Protein: CASSPKGLAGGAHFYNEQFF.

This clonotype was seen a single time. The gene calls are TRBV6-6 and TRBJ1-1, with no clear D. CDR3 length: 14 amino acids. V lost 7 bases and J 1 base, leaving 13 bases between the germline ends. Germline V gene sequence: CDR1 MNHNY, CDR2 SVGAGI (reference sequence). Here the CDR3 reads CASIWGGENTEAFF. DNA for the CDR3: TGTGCCAGCATCTGGGGTGGGGAGAACACTGAAGCTTTCTTT.

The CDR3 loop is CASSLARTAVYEQYF. The CDR3 region has the DNA TGCGCCAGCAGCTTGGCCAGGACAGCGGTCTACGAGCAGTACTTC. The chain employs TRBV5-1 and TRBJ2-7; perhaps TRBD1 as D (6 bases). V dropped 0 bases and J dropped 3 bases, with 13 bases sitting between them. CDR1 SGHRS and CDR2 YFSETQ come from the germline V gene. The CDR3 totals 15 residues.

V is TRBV29-1 and J is TRBJ1-2, with a possible D match to TRBD1 (6 bases). Trimming cost V 8 bases and J 5 bases, with 18 bases left between them. CDR3 size: 13 residues. The germline gives CDR1 SQVTM, CDR2 ANQGSEA. In DNA form, the CDR3 reads TGCAGCTTCGAGGGGGGCTCCCATTATGGCTACACCTTC. Translation: CSFEGGSHYGYTF.

This chain connects TRBV5-6 to TRBJ2-5; no firm D call. V was pared by 3 bases and J by 2 bases, with 14 bases between. Looked up from germline, CDR1 is SGHDT and CDR2 is YYEEEE. The CDR3 loop spans 15 amino acids. The CDR3 nucleotides read TGTGCCAGCAGCTCCCCCAATAAGGGACAAGAGACCCAGTACTTC. Its translation is CASSSPNKGQETQYF.

In its sample, this clonotype was seen a few times. The chain links TRBV14 to TRBJ1-1; the D gene is possibly TRBD1 (5 bases). The CDR3 extends over 14 amino acids. V was cut by 1 base and J by 1 base, with 7 bases left in between. Per germline, CDR1 SGHDN and CDR2 FVKESK. This CDR3 reads CASSQVRENTEAFF. In DNA form, the CDR3 reads TGTGCCAGCAGCCAAGTCAGGGAGAACACTGAAGCTTTCTTT.

This clonotype was observed many times. Here the CDR3 DNA reads TGTGCCAGCAGTTTAGGGGCTAACTATGGCTACACCTTC. Translation: CASSLGANYGYTF. This chain uses TRBV27 with TRBJ1-2; the D is unclear. The germline V and J ends were trimmed by 2 bases and 0 bases, with 4 bases remaining between them. The CDR3 covers 13 residues. CDR1 MNHEY and CDR2 SMNVEV come from the germline V gene (reference sequence).

This clonotype was recorded a few times. The chain couples TRBV5-1 to TRBJ2-3; possible D gene TRBD2, 5 bases. The germline V gene encodes CDR1 SGHRS and CDR2 YFSETQ. The CDR3 runs 15 residues. Deletions cut 2 bases from V and 4 bases from J, with 14 bases between. The CDR3 here is CASSLNPEVPDTQYF. CDR3 DNA sequence: TGCGCCAGCAGCTTAAACCCGGAGGTTCCAGATACGCAGTATTTT.

This clonotype has a handful of counts. The chain carries TRBV5-1 and TRBJ2-7, with 7 nucleotides matching TRBD1. Germline V gives CDR1 SGHRS, CDR2 YFSETQ. V trimming: 3 bases; J trimming: 6 bases; junction bases outside the gene matches: 15. The CDR3 extends over 16 amino acids. CDR3 amino acids: CASSYDGQDYRGEQYF. The CDR3 DNA reads TGCGCCAGCAGCTATGACGGACAGGATTACCGGGGCGAGCAGTACTTC. The entire variable domain, with the rest obtained from reference TRBV5-1 and TRBJ2-7, is as follows: KAGVTQTPRYLIKTRGQQVTLSCSPISGHRSVSWYQQTPGQGLQFLFEYFSETQRNKGNFPGRFSGRQFSNSRSEMNVSTLELGDSALYLCASSYDGQDYRGEQYFGPGTRLTVT.

The table lists this clonotype with a few counts. The chain's CDR3 is CASSLAKGPNSPLHF. CDR3 DNA: TGTGCCAGCAGCTTAGCGAAGGGGCCCAATTCACCCCTCCACTTT. V usage is TRBV7-2 and J usage is TRBJ1-6; TRBD1 is a possible D gene (5 bases). V was shortened by 0 bases and J by 7 bases, with 10 bases between the two germline ends. Germline loops: CDR1 SGHTA, CDR2 FQGNSA. The CDR3 has 15 amino acids. Together with reference TRBV7-2 and TRBJ1-6, the CDR3 gives the full variable domain: GAGVSQSPSNKVTEKGKDVELRCDPISGHTALYWYRQSLGQGLEFLIYFQGNSAPDKSGLPSDRFSAERTGGSVSTLTIQRTQQEDSAVYLCASSLAKGPNSPLHFGNGTRLTVT.

In its sample, this clonotype was seen many times. The V call is TRBV27, the J call TRBJ2-1, with 8 bases matching TRBD2. The V gene's germline CDR1 is MNHEY and CDR2 SMNVEV (reference sequence). The trim removed 5 bases at V and 7 bases at J, leaving 7 bases unmatched. CDR3 length equals 14 residues. The CDR3 region has the DNA TGTGCCAGCAGTCTCGCGGGACTAGTGAATGAGCAGTTCTTC. Protein sequence: CASSLAGLVNEQFF.

This chain uses TRBV11-1 with TRBJ2-1; the D gene is possibly TRBD1 (5 bases). The CDR3 is 14 amino acids. Per germline, CDR1 SGHAT and CDR2 FQDESV (reference sequence). V was trimmed by 6 bases and J by 6 bases, leaving 15 bases between them. The CDR3 DNA sequence: TGTGCCAGCAGTTATCTTGACAGTATCAATGAGCAGTTCTTC. Translating it yields CASSYLDSINEQFF.

This clonotype was detected a few times. The chain uses TRBV4-3 and TRBJ1-6; possibly TRBD1 for D (5 bases). The CDR3 is 15 amino acids. CDR1 is LGHNA, CDR2 YSLEER, per germline. V lost 5 bases and J 8 bases, leaving 16 bases between the germline ends. CDR3 loop: CASSVRRGGDSPLHF. The CDR3 DNA reads TGCGCCAGCAGCGTCAGGAGGGGAGGTGATTCACCCCTCCACTTT.

This clonotype was seen repeatedly, ten times or more. The chain uses TRBV9 and TRBJ1-6; TRBD1 agrees at 7 bases. V dropped 0 bases and J dropped 9; count of bases not matched to a gene: 9. CDR1 is SGDLS, CDR2 YYNGEE, per germline. This CDR3 comprises 16 residues. Here the CDR3 DNA reads TGTGCCAGCAGCGTAGCCCAGGGGGGTATCGGTTCACCCCTCCACTTT. This sequence encodes CASSVAQGGIGSPLHF.

This clonotype was observed a few times. This chain uses TRBV2 with TRBJ1-4; no clear D gene. CDR1 is SNHLY, CDR2 FYNNEI, per germline. The germline V and J ends were trimmed by 8 bases and 6 bases, with 13 bases remaining between them. There are 13 residues in the CDR3. Written as DNA, the CDR3 is TGTGCCAGCTCCAGCCGAGTAGATGAAAAACTGTTTTTT. It translates to CASSSRVDEKLFF.

This clonotype turned up a few times. The chain is built from TRBV7-2 and TRBJ2-5; no clear D gene. The CDR3 has 15 amino acids. Germline V gene data show CDR1 as SGHTA and CDR2 as FQGNSA. The V and J ends lost 1 base and 4 bases respectively, with 13 bases between them. Here the CDR3 DNA reads TGTGCCAGCAGCTTAGGGGCCCCTGCGAGAGAGACCCAGTACTTC. Amino acid sequence: CASSLGAPARETQYF.

This chain uses TRBV2 with TRBJ2-1; 7 bases line up with TRBD2. The V gene end was trimmed by 7 bases and the J gene end by 5 bases; junction bases not matched to a gene: 8. The CDR3 is 14 residues long. Germline V gene sequence: CDR1 SNHLY, CDR2 FYNNEI. The CDR3: CASMRRGLNNEQFF. The CDR3 bases are TGTGCCAGCATGAGGAGGGGACTAAACAATGAGCAGTTCTTC.

This clonotype came up many times. CDR3 nucleotides: TGTGCCAGCAGCTTGGCGATCAACCCTGGTGAGCAGTTCTTC. It specifies CASSLAINPGEQFF. This chain joins TRBV5-6 and TRBJ2-1; D call uncertain. There are 14 residues in the CDR3. The V end was cut by 0 bases, the J end by 9 bases, with 13 bases between. Germline V lookup: CDR1 SGHDT, CDR2 YYEEEE.

This chain connects TRBV5-6 to TRBJ1-5; D unresolved. The V and J ends lost 3 bases and 0 bases respectively, with 4 bases between them. The germline gives CDR1 SGHDT, CDR2 YYEEEE. The length of the CDR3 is 13 residues. This CDR3 reads CASSSASNQPQHF. Written as DNA, the CDR3 is TGTGCCAGCAGCTCGGCTAGCAATCAGCCCCAGCATTTT.

The V gene is TRBV6-5, the J gene TRBJ1-1; D not certain. This CDR3 has 14 residues. V lost 0 bases to trimming and J lost 4 bases, with 9 bases between them. Germline-derived CDR1 and CDR2 are MNHEY and SVGAGI. CDR3 sequence: CASSYSRNFTEAFF. DNA for the CDR3: TGTGCCAGCAGTTACTCTCGGAATTTCACTGAAGCTTTCTTT.

There are a few counts of this clonotype. The rearrangement joins TRBV6-5 to TRBJ2-3; TRBD2 agrees at 7 bases. This CDR3 spans 15 amino acids. Germline V gene lookup returns CDR1 MNHEY and CDR2 SVGAGI. With V trimmed by 6 bases and J by 2 bases, 8 bases remained unmatched. The CDR3: CASSRLASDTDTQYF. The CDR3 DNA follows: TGTGCCAGCAGCCGACTAGCTAGCGACACAGATACGCAGTATTTT.